What follows describes a single T cell receptor (beta chain). Its antigen remains unidentified. This sample was taken from a study of follicular helper T cells after annual influenza vaccination. Notes on the study in general: ICOS+CD38+ cTfh clonality tracked population frequency, and its change tracked circulating plasmablast change. ICOS-CD38- cTfh most often held earlier Day 7 ICOS+CD38+ clones. Only roughly 10-20% of analyzed cells yielded productive TCRB sequences.

Time point of the sample: 2014-2015 season, pre-vaccination. Clones were read by immunoSEQ multiplex PCR, and TCRdb kept only the in-frame ones, dropping some. The sample holds about 8,700 clones, 80% seen once. The CDR3 runs to 12 residues. Germline V gives CDR1 GTSNPN, CDR2 SVGIG (reference sequence). The trim removed 2 bases at V and 8 bases at J, leaving 5 bases unmatched. The origin of this receptor is an adult who received the influenza vaccine. V and J are TRBV30 and TRBJ2-7; 8 bases fit TRBD1. Sequenced material: CXCR5+ CD38- circulating T follicular helper cells from blood, taken on the day of influenza vaccination. Subset of the sample: circulating Tfh, non-naive CD4+CXCR5+PD-1+ (ICOS+CD38+ or ICOS-CD38-). CDR3 protein: CAWSIRTGKQYF. The CDR3 DNA is TGTGCCTGGAGTATCCGGACAGGGAAGCAGTACTTC.